What follows is one T cell receptor (beta chain) and its context. V shed 0 bases and J 7 bases; nucleotides not matched to a gene: 2. Germline lookup yields CDR1 SGHNT and CDR2 YENEEA. This CDR3 comprises 14 residues. The sample comes from a study of immune cell composition in non-small cell lung cancer. Only in-frame clones appear in the TCRdb table, and some are missing; sequencing was by immunoSEQ multiplex PCR. The sample lists about 4,800 clones, about 80% occurring once. Sequences were obtained from lung tumor tissue. The rearrangement uses TRBV11-3 and TRBJ2-2; 7 positions agree with TRBD2. The TCR originated in a human donor with non-small cell lung cancer. CDR3 DNA sequence: TGTGCCAGCAGCTTAGATCCTAGCGGCGGGGAGCTGTTTTTT. It codes for CASSLDPSGGELFF.